This TCR beta chain is from a study of T cell responses to AZD1222 COVID-19 vaccine. Repertoires were generated with immunoSEQ multiplex PCR, while TCRdb's copy carries only in-frame clones and drops some. Of tens of thousands of clones listed, under 95% are singletons. This CDR3 comprises 13 residues. V lost 4 bases and J 6 bases, leaving 10 bases between the germline ends. Germline loops: CDR1 LNHDA, CDR2 SQIVND (reference sequence). This chain connects TRBV19 to TRBJ1-5; D remains ambiguous. The source is an adult in good health. Sequencing used peripheral blood, obtained on day 0 of MenACWY control vaccination. CDR3 nucleotides: TGTGCCAGTAGTACAGTTTTCCCTCAGCCCCAGCATTTT. This translates into CASSTVFPQPQHF.